This entry lists 10 T cell receptor beta chains sequenced from one sample in a study of shared clonotypes between healthy human individuals. The assay was immunoSEQ multiplex PCR, and TCRdb's table has in-frame clones only and misses some. In the table there are 2 million to 2.5 million clones, 90% to 97% of which are singletons. The sequencing input was naive CD4+ T cells sorted from blood. The subset denotes: CD45RA+ positively selected. These receptors were obtained from a man younger than 30 in good health.

This chain joins TRBV29-1 and TRBJ1-4; D may be TRBD1 (5 bases). Germline V gives CDR1 SQVTM, CDR2 ANQGSEA. The CDR3 runs 15 residues. Trimming stripped 5 bases from V and 0 bases from J, with 13 bases between. Written as DNA, the CDR3 is TGCAGCGTTACGGGGGGGTTAGCAACTAATGAAAAACTGTTTTTT. This translates into CSVTGGLATNEKLFF.

The V call is TRBV5-6, the J call TRBJ2-5; TRBD2 aligns across 7 bases. J lost 3 bases, V lost 1 base, and 6 bases had no gene match. CDR3 length: 15 residues. Germline V gene lookup returns CDR1 SGHDT and CDR2 YYEEEE. In DNA, the CDR3 is TGTGCCAGCAGCTTGTACCTGGGAGGGAAAGAGACCCAGTACTTC. This gives the protein CASSLYLGGKETQYF.

This sequence joins TRBV27 and TRBJ1-6; the D gene is possibly TRBD1 (5 bases). CDR1 and CDR2 (germline): MNHEY, SMNVEV (reference sequence). This CDR3 is 16 amino acids long. Trimming stripped 1 base from V and 7 bases from J, with 14 bases between. This CDR3 is CASSLYEGLQNSPLHF. CDR3 DNA sequence: TGTGCCAGCAGTTTATATGAGGGGCTACAAAATTCACCCCTCCACTTT.

The gene calls are TRBV7-3 and TRBJ2-3, with no clear D. Trimming shortened V by 4 bases and J by 7 bases, and 12 bases separated the two germline ends. This CDR3 is built from 13 residues. CDR1 and CDR2 from the germline V gene are SGHTA and FQGTGA. CDR3 protein: CASSSPASYTQYF. The CDR3 coding sequence is TGTGCCAGCAGCTCGCCCGCAAGTTATACGCAGTATTTT.

The rearrangement links TRBV9 to TRBJ2-7; 10 nucleotides line up with TRBD2. The CDR3 totals 15 residues. J gave up 2 bases and V 1 base, and 3 bases lay outside the gene matches. Looked up from germline, CDR1 is SGDLS and CDR2 is YYNGEE. CDR3 sequence reads: CASSVTSGAPYEQYF. CDR3 DNA: TGTGCCAGCAGCGTAACTAGCGGGGCCCCCTACGAGCAGTACTTC. Supplemented by reference TRBV9 and TRBJ2-7, the full variable domain reads DSGVTQTPKHLITATGQRVTLRCSPRSGDLSVYWYQQSLDQGLQFLIQYYNGEERAKGNILERFSAQQFPDLHSELNLSSLELGDSALYFCASSVTSGAPYEQYFGPGTRLTVT.

The chain carries TRBV5-1 and TRBJ1-1; no firm D call. This CDR3 is 16 amino acids long. The V and J ends lost 0 bases and 5 bases respectively, with 17 bases between them. The germline CDR1 and CDR2 sequences are SGHRS and YFSETQ. The CDR3 reads CASSLVGPSLGTEAFF. The CDR3 DNA is TGCGCCAGCAGCTTGGTCGGGCCCTCGTTGGGTACTGAAGCTTTCTTT.

V and J are TRBV30 and TRBJ1-4, with 7 nucleotides matching TRBD1. CDR1 is GTSNPN and CDR2 is SVGIG in the germline V gene (reference sequence). V lost 5 bases and J lost 8; bases outside the gene matches: 8. This CDR3 has 13 residues. The CDR3, as DNA: TGTGCCTGGGATGGACAGGCGGGAGAAAAACTGTTTTTT. Amino acid sequence: CAWDGQAGEKLFF. The full variable domain, rest sourced from reference TRBV30 and TRBJ1-4, is SQTIHQWPATLVQPVGSPLSLECTVEGTSNPNLYWYRQAAGRGLQLLFYSVGIGQISSEVPQNLSASRPQDRQFILSSKKLLLSDSGFYLCAWDGQAGEKLFFGSGTQLSVL.

The V and J genes are TRBV5-6 and TRBJ1-1; a weak D match, TRBD1 (5 bases). The CDR3 sequence is 12 residues long. Germline CDR1 reads SGHDT; CDR2 reads YYEEEE. V lost 6 bases, J lost 0 bases, and 6 bases lay in between. DNA of the CDR3: TGTGCCAGCACAGGGCTGAACACTGAAGCTTTCTTT. It specifies CASTGLNTEAFF.

The chain combines TRBV6-5 with TRBJ1-1; D not resolved. The CDR3 is 14 amino acids. Germline CDR1 is MNHEY and CDR2 is SVGAGI. Deletions cut 0 bases from V and 2 bases from J, with 7 bases between. The CDR3 DNA reads TGTGCCAGCAGTTACTCGAGGATTAACACTGAAGCTTTCTTT. Translation gives CASSYSRINTEAFF.

CDR3 sequence reads: CASSSGDRGREEQYF. The CDR3 nucleotides are TGTGCCAGCAGCTCCGGGGACAGGGGGCGCGAAGAGCAGTACTTC. The rearrangement links TRBV11-3 to TRBJ2-7; 12 positions match TRBD1. With V trimmed by 4 bases and J by 7 bases, 8 bases remained unmatched. The germline gives CDR1 SGHNT, CDR2 YENEEA. This CDR3 is 15 amino acids long.